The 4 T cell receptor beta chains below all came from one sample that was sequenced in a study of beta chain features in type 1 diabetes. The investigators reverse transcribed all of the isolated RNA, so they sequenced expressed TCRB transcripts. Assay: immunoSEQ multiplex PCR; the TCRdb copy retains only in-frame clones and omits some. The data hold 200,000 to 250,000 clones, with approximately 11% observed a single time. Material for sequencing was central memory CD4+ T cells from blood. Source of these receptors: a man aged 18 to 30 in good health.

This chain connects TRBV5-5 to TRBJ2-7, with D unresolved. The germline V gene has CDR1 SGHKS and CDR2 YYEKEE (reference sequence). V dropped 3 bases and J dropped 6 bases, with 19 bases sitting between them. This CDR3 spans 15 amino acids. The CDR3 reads CASSWEGLGYGEQYF. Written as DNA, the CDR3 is TGTGCCAGCAGCTGGGAAGGCCTGGGGTACGGCGAGCAGTACTTC.

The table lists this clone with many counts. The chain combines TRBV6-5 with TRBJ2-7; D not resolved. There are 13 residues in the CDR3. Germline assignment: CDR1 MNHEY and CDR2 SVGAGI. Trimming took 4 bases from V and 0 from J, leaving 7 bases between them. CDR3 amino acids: CASSSRVSYEQYF. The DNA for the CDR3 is TGTGCCAGCAGTTCCAGAGTCTCCTACGAGCAGTACTTC.

The CDR3 nucleotides read TGTGCCACCAGCAGAGATGTAGGGACCAATCAGCCCCAGCATTTT. Residues: CATSRDVGTNQPQHF. The genes are TRBV15 and TRBJ1-5; D is possibly TRBD1 (5 bases). V was cut by 0 bases and J by 3 bases, with 9 bases left in between. This CDR3 contains 15 residues. Germline loops: CDR1 LNHNV, CDR2 YYDKDF (reference sequence).

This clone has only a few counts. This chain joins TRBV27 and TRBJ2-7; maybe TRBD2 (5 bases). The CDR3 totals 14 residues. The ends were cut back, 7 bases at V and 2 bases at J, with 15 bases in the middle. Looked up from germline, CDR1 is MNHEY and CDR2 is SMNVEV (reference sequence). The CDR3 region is CASTTSAGAYEQYF. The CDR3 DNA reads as TGTGCCAGCACAACCTCCGCCGGGGCCTACGAGCAGTACTTC.